This T cell receptor (beta chain) was captured by sequencing in a study of T cell clonality in common variable immunodeficiency. Germline-derived CDR1 and CDR2 are SGHRS and YFSETQ. V lost 2 bases, J lost 0 bases, and 12 bases lay in between. This CDR3 region has 15 residues. The table lists this clone with many counts. The antigen remains unidentified. The read is 3 residues too short to cover the CDR3 end, so that end is filled in from the germline J gene. General study findings and limits: Links between repertoire features and CVID complications were heterogeneity-limited.

Equal genomic DNA amounts from CVID and control samples were sequenced. Sequenced by immunoSEQ multiplex PCR; TCRdb stores in-frame clones only, minus some. The sample holds 80,000 or so clones, and no clone turns up only once. V is TRBV5-1 and J is TRBJ2-7; tentative D call: TRBD2 (6 bases). What was sequenced was peripheral blood mononuclear cells. The source of this sequence is a person aged 18 to 70 in good health. CDR3 bases read: TGCGCCAGCAGCTTTTTTAGCGGCAGCTCCTACGAG. Its translation: CASSFFSGSSYE. The CDR3, in full, reads CASSFFSGSSYEQYF.